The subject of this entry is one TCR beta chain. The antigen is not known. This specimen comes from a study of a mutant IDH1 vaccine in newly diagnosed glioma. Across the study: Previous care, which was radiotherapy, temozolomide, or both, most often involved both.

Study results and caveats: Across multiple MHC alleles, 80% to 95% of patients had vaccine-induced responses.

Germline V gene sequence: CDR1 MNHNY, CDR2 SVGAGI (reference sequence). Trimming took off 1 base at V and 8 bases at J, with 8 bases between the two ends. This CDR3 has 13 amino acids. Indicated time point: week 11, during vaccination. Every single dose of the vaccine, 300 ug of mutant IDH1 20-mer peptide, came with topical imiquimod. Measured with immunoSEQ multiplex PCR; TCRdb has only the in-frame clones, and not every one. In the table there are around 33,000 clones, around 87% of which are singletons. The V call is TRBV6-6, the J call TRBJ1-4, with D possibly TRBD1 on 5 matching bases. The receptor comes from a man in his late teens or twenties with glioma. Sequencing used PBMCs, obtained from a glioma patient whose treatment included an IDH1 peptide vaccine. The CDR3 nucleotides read TGTGCCAGCAGTTACTTGGGGGTGGAAAAACTGTTTTTT. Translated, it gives CASSYLGVEKLFF.